This T cell receptor beta chain was profiled in a study of vaccination and CD4 T cells after COVID-19 (dated by TCRdb to 2021 to 2024). Background for the entire study: Every convalescent patient had a positive nasal swab PCR test for SARS-CoV-2, with mild disease in several patients and severe disease in one. The convalescent cohort comprised six males and four females, including two Hispanic individuals, seven Caucasians, two Asians and one multiracial person. Participants received two doses of either the Pfizer-BioNTech BNT162b2 vaccine (n=8) or the Moderna mRNA-1273 vaccine (n=2). Post-COVID blood samples were collected from convalescent patients a median of roughly 100 days after diagnosis, with a range of roughly 30 to 161 days. Post-vaccine blood samples were obtained a median of about 72 days after the second vaccine dose, with a range of 14 to 241 days. The spike-specific CD4+ TCR repertoire was compared before and after mRNA vaccination in approximately ten COVID-19 convalescent patients and several infection-naive healthy vaccine recipients.

Paper-wide results and their limitations: In convalescent patients, nearly all vaccine-specific clones (304 of 307) were found to be mono-reactive for SARS-CoV-2 spike rather than cross-reactive with common cold coronaviruses. Only a relatively small number of convalescent patients were included in the study, and early timepoints following natural infection were not analyzed. The median number of SARS-CoV-2-reactive clonotypes rose from under 25 after infection to around 40 after vaccination, but the change was not significant. Among convalescent patients, a median around 86% of the SARS-CoV-2-reactive clones seen after vaccination appeared only after vaccination, which suggests priming specific to the vaccine.

Comment on this clonotype: Its antigen remains undetermined. Base-call qualities are not available, and no considerably larger clone is one nucleotide away.

Library preparation employed PCR. The sequencer listed for this sample is Illumina iSeq 100. Per the authors' processing: Non-productive sequences were removed, and CDR3s that did not start with C, did not end with F or W, or were shorter than 7 amino acids were discarded. Using R version 3.6.1, CDR3 homology was evaluated through Levenshtein distances (stringdist) along with unrooted phylogenetic trees (ape). Starting from the raw public reads, TCRdb applied fastp trimming at Q25, assembled clones with MiXCR and retained in-frame beta chains. Each CDR3 protein gets just one entry, which takes the most common genes and DNA from the rows behind it. TCRdb assigned the V and J calls; the authors' analysis was not used. Within this sample are about 18,000 distinct CDR3 sequences, with around 62% of them counted one time only. 1% of the sample goes to the ten largest clones. CDR1 and CDR2 were assigned from the germline V gene (reference sequence) as SGHAT and FQDESV. The CDR3, from cysteine to phenylalanine, totals 16 residues. Only the CDR3 portion is preserved as DNA: 48 bases, with reading frame beginning at the first base. V and J are truncated by 5 bases and 4 bases respectively, leaving an intervening sequence of 18 bases.

Positive SARS-CoV-2 PCR tests in the convalescent patients dated from March to December 2020, before Alpha, Beta and Delta variants emerged in the United States. Ficoll-Paque Plus gradient centrifugation was used to isolate PBMCs from whole blood, and the isolated PBMCs were then either used fresh or cryopreserved at -140C. Source: CD4+ T cells from blood, taken before SARS-CoV-2 vaccination. This sequence was found in a human donor who had recovered from COVID-19. The chain employs TRBV11-1 and TRBJ1-5; the D gene identity is not certain. The CDR3 protein is CASSLRCFRANQPQHF. The nucleotide sequence is given as TGTGCCAGCAGCCTAAGGTGTTTTCGGGCGAATCAGCCCCAGCATTTT.